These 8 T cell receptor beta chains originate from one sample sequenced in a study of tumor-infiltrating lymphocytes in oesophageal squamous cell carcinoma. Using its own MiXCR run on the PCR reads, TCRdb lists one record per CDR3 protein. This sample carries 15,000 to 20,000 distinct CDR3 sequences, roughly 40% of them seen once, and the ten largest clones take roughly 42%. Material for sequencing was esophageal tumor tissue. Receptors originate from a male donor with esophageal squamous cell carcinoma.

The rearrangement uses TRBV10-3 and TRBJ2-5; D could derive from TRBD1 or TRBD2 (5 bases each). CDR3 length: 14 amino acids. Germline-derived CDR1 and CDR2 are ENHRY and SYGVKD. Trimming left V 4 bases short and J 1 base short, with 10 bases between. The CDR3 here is CAISGGRSQETQYF. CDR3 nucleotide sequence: TGTGCCATCAGTGGGGGACGGTCCCAAGAGACCCAGTACTTC.

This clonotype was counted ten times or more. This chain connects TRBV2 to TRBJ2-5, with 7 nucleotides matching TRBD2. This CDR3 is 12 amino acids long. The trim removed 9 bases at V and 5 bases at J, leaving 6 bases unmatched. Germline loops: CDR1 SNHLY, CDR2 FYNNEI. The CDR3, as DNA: TGTGCCAGGGGGGGGACGGTCGAGACCCAGTACTTC. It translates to CARGGTVETQYF.

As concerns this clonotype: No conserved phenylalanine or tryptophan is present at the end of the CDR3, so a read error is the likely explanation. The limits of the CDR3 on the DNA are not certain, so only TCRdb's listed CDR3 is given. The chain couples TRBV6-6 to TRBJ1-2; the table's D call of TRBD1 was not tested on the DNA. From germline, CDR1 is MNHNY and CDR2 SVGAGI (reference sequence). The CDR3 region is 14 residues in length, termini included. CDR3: CASSLASQGSGYTL.

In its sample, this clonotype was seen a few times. The CDR3 nucleotides read TGTGCCAGTAGTATAGAAGTTCAGCCCCAGCATTTT. Amino acids: CASSIEVQPQHF. The chain combines TRBV19 with TRBJ1-5; D call uncertain. Germline CDR1 is LNHDA and CDR2 is SQIVND (reference sequence). CDR3 length: 12 amino acids. V lost 0 bases and J 6 bases, leaving 3 bases between the germline ends.

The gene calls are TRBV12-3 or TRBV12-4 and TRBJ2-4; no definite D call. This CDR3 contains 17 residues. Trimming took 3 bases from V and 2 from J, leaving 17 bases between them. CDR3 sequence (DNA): TGTGCCAGCAGTTTCAACCCCGATGCCTGGCCCAAAAACATTCAGTACTTC. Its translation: CASSFNPDAWPKNIQYF.

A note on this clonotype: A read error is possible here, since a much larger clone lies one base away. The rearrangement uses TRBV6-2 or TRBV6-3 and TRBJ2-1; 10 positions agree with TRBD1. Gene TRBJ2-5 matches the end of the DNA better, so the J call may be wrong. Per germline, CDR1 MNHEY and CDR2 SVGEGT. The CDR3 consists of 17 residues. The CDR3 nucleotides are TGTGCCGGCAGCAAATTTCGACAGGGGGCCGGGGCGGAGACCCAGTACTTC. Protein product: CAGSKFRQGAGAETQYF.

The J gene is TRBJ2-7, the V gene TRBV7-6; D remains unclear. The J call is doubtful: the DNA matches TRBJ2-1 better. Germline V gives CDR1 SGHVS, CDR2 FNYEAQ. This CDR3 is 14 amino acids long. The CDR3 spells CASSLGRSYNEQFF. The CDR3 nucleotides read TGTGCCAGCAGCTTAGGGCGAAGCTACAATGAGCAGTTCTTC.

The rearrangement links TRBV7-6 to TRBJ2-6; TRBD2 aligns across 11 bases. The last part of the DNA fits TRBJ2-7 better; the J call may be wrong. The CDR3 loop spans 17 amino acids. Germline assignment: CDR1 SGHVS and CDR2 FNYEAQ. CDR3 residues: CASSLMTSGITTNEQYF. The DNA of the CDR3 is TGTGCCAGCAGCCTCATGACTAGCGGGATTACCACCAACGAGCAGTACTTC.